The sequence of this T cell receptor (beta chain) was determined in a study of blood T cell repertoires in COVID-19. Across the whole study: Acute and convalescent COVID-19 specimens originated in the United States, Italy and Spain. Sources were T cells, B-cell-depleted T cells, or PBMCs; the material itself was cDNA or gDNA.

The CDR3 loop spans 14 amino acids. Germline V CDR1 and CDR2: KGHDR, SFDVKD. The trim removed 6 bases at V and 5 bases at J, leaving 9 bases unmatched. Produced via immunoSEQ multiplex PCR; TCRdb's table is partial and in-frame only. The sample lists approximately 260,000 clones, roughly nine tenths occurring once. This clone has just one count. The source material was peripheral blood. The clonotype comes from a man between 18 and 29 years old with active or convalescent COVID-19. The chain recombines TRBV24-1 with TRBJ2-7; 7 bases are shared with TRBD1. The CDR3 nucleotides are TGTGCCACCAGTCCTCAGGGGGTATCTGACGAGCAGTACTTC. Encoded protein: CATSPQGVSDEQYF.